This passage covers 19 T cell receptor beta chains from one sample sequenced in a study of T-cell memory formation after mild COVID-19. TCRdb reprocessed the 5' RACE reads via MiXCR and lists one record per CDR3 protein. The sample records roughly 100,000 distinct CDR3 sequences, around 16% being singletons. The sample consisted of PBMCs or a T cell subset sorted from them (not recorded which). The receptors were sampled from a man aged 18 to 29 who had mild COVID-19 (a few samples of this study predate the infection). Cell type and time point are not known.

The chain employs TRBV4-1 and TRBJ2-7; TRBD2 aligns across 8 bases. The junction had 6 bases not matched to a gene; V was cut back by 1 base and J by 4 bases. Germline lookup yields CDR1 MGHRA and CDR2 YSYEKL. CDR3 size: 15 residues. The CDR3 loop reads CASSQVGSGDYEQYF. DNA for the CDR3: TGCGCCAGCAGCCAAGTTGGTAGCGGGGATTACGAGCAGTACTTC.

This clonotype appeared a few times. V is TRBV7-6 and J is TRBJ2-2, with 10 positions matching TRBD1. With V trimmed by 0 bases and J by 7 bases, 8 bases remained unmatched. Germline V lookup: CDR1 SGHVS, CDR2 FNYEAQ. This CDR3 has 17 residues. The CDR3 here is CASSLARGTGALGELFF. The CDR3 coding sequence is TGTGCCAGCAGCTTAGCGCGGGGGACAGGGGCGCTCGGGGAGCTGTTTTTT.

Only a few counts were recorded for this clonotype. J is TRBJ1-5 and V is TRBV7-9; D call uncertain. With 1 base removed from V and 6 bases from J, the gap between germline ends came to 4 bases. This CDR3 has 12 residues. Germline assignment: CDR1 SEHNR and CDR2 FQNEAQ (reference sequence). This CDR3 reads CASSLGSQPQHF. The CDR3 DNA follows: TGTGCCAGCAGCTTAGGGAGTCAGCCCCAGCATTTT.

This clonotype was found a few times. The rearrangement joins TRBV6-2 or TRBV6-3 to TRBJ2-3, with D tentatively TRBD2 (6 bases). The CDR3 sequence is 13 residues long. Looked up from germline, CDR1 is MNHEY and CDR2 is SVGEGT. V shed 7 bases and J shed 5 bases, with 13 bases lying between them. CDR3 region: CASTDKGLDTQYF. DNA for the CDR3: TGTGCCAGCACCGACAAGGGACTAGATACGCAGTATTTT.

This clonotype was counted many times. The V and J genes are TRBV28 and TRBJ1-4; a possible D gene is TRBD1 (6 bases). The CDR3 consists of 16 residues. Germline CDR1 MDHEN, CDR2 SYDVKM. Trimming removed 4 bases at V and 7 bases at J, with 19 bases between. The CDR3 protein is CASSSPRRGGPEKLFF. The CDR3, as DNA: TGTGCCAGCAGTTCCCCCCGGAGGGGGGGCCCTGAAAAACTGTTTTTT.

This clonotype was seen only a few times. The V gene is TRBV7-9, the J gene TRBJ2-1; TRBD1 matches at 11 bases. Germline loops: CDR1 SEHNR, CDR2 FQNEAQ (reference sequence). V trimming: 0 bases; J trimming: 6 bases; junction bases outside the gene matches: 4. This CDR3 region has 16 residues. The CDR3 is CASSLATGQGGNEQFF. The CDR3, as DNA: TGTGCCAGCAGCTTAGCGACGGGACAGGGGGGCAATGAGCAGTTCTTC.

This clonotype was seen more than once but under ten times. The gene calls are TRBV7-9 and TRBJ2-1, with D perhaps assigned TRBD1 or TRBD2 (5 bases each). The germline V and J ends were trimmed by 5 bases and 5 bases, with 7 bases remaining between them. The germline gives CDR1 SEHNR, CDR2 FQNEAQ (reference sequence). The CDR3 sequence is 12 residues long. CDR3 sequence reads: CASSPGHNEQFF. The DNA of the CDR3 is TGTGCCAGCAGCCCGGGGCACAATGAGCAGTTCTTC.

This clonotype was found a few times. The chain combines TRBV12-3 or TRBV12-4 with TRBJ2-3; 12 bases are shared with TRBD2. This CDR3 spans 15 amino acids. Unmatched junction bases numbered 3, after V lost 2 bases and J lost 6 bases. The CDR3 DNA reads TGTGCCAGCAGTTTAAGGACTAGCGGGGAGGATACGCAGTATTTT. It is translated as CASSLRTSGEDTQYF.

The V call is TRBV4-3, the J call TRBJ1-1; the D is unclear. Looked up from germline, CDR1 is LGHNA and CDR2 is YSLEER. The CDR3 length is 16 residues. Deletions cut 1 base from V and 0 bases from J, with 12 bases between. The CDR3 sequence: CASSQALRSLNTEAFF. Written as DNA, the CDR3 is TGCGCCAGCAGCCAAGCCCTCAGGAGCTTGAACACTGAAGCTTTCTTT.

This clonotype was counted a few times. The chain uses TRBV29-1 and TRBJ2-6; 8 bases are a match to TRBD2. Germline CDR1 reads SQVTM; CDR2 reads ANQGSEA. Trimming cost V 6 bases and J 1 base; bases outside gene matches: 5. The CDR3 sequence is 15 residues long. The CDR3 coding sequence is TGCAGCGTAGCCGGGACTAGATCTGGGGCCAACGTCCTGACTTTC. This translates into CSVAGTRSGANVLTF.

Ten or more counts support this clonotype. The V call is TRBV6-5, the J call TRBJ2-4, with D possibly being TRBD2 (5 bases). CDR3 length equals 15 residues. In germline, CDR1 is MNHEY, CDR2 SVGAGI. Trimming cost V 1 base and J 3 bases, with 10 bases left between them. The CDR3 sequence is CASSYYGRGKNIQYF. CDR3 nucleotide sequence: TGTGCCAGCAGTTACTATGGGAGAGGCAAAAACATTCAGTACTTC.

This clonotype has more than one count but fewer than ten. V gene TRBV7-3 combines with J gene TRBJ1-6, with 8 bases that match TRBD1. The germline V gene has CDR1 SGHTA and CDR2 FQGTGA. This CDR3 contains 14 residues. Trimming at V came to 3 bases and at J to 9 bases, leaving 4 bases not matched to a gene. CDR3 residues: CASSFTGGRSPLHF. Here the CDR3 DNA reads TGTGCCAGCAGCTTCACAGGGGGGCGTTCACCCCTCCACTTT.

The chain combines TRBV6-2 or TRBV6-3 with TRBJ2-7; the D is unclear. Trimming took 1 base from V and 3 from J, leaving 4 bases between them. The CDR3 spans 12 residues. Looked up from germline, CDR1 is MNHEY and CDR2 is SVGEGT. DNA for the CDR3: TGTGCCAGCAGTTACTTCGGCTACGAGCAGTACTTC. Protein product: CASSYFGYEQYF.

The chain recombines TRBV6-2 or TRBV6-3 with TRBJ2-1, with D perhaps assigned TRBD1 or TRBD2 (6 bases each). Trimming removed 2 bases from V and 4 bases from J, with 12 bases in between. The germline gives CDR1 MNHEY, CDR2 SVGEGT. The CDR3 is 15 amino acids. CDR3 nucleotides: TGTGCCAGCAGTTACGTGGGGGGCCTTTACAATGAGCAGTTCTTC. This encodes CASSYVGGLYNEQFF.

V is TRBV4-2 and J is TRBJ2-7; maybe TRBD2 (5 bases). There are 16 residues in the CDR3. The V end lost 0 bases, the J end lost 0 bases, and 12 bases lay between the germline ends. Germline-derived CDR1 and CDR2 are LGHNA and YNFKEQ. CDR3 residues: CASSQEAGSSSYEQYV. The CDR3 DNA sequence: TGTGCCAGCAGCCAAGAGGCGGGCAGTAGCTCCTACGAGCAGTACGTC.

This clonotype was counted between two and nine times. The chain has TRBV7-3 and TRBJ1-1; TRBD1 is a possible D gene (5 bases). Germline V gene data show CDR1 as SGHTA and CDR2 as FQGTGA. This CDR3 spans 15 amino acids. Trimming cost V 1 base and J 1 base, with 10 bases left between them. The CDR3 spells CASSLSGAPNTEAFF. As DNA, the CDR3 is TGTGCCAGCAGCTTAAGCGGGGCGCCGAACACTGAAGCTTTCTTT.

This clonotype was observed a few times. V usage is TRBV12-3 or TRBV12-4 and J usage is TRBJ2-7; D gene uncertain. V dropped 4 bases and J dropped 3 bases, with 7 bases sitting between them. This CDR3 is built from 12 residues. DNA of the CDR3: TGTGCCAGCAGTTATCTGGGCTACGAGCAGTACTTC. Amino acids: CASSYLGYEQYF.

The chain links TRBV6-5 to TRBJ1-6, with unresolved D. The germline V and J ends were trimmed by 0 bases and 7 bases, with 7 bases remaining between them. CDR1 is MNHEY and CDR2 is SVGAGI in the germline V gene. This CDR3 region has 14 residues. The CDR3 sequence: CASSYSSANSPLHF. The DNA of the CDR3 is TGTGCCAGCAGTTACTCGTCAGCCAATTCACCCCTCCACTTT.

This clonotype occurred many times. J is TRBJ2-1 and V is TRBV12-3 or TRBV12-4, with D possibly matching TRBD2 (7 bases). This CDR3 contains 11 residues. Trimming cost V 10 bases and J 13 bases, with 17 bases left between them. CDR3 sequence reads: CAMGGGRGQFF. Here the CDR3 DNA reads TGTGCCATGGGAGGGGGAAGGGGCCAGTTCTTC.